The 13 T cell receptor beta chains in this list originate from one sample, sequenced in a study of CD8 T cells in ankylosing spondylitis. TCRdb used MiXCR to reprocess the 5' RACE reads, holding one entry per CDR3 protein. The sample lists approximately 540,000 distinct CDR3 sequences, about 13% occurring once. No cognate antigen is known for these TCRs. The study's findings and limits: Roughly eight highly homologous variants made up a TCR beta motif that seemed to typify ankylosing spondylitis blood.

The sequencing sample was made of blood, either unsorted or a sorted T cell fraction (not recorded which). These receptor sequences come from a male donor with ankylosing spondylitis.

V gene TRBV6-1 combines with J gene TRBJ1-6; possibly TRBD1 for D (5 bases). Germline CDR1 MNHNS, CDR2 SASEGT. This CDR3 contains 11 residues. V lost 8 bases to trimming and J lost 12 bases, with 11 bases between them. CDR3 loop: CASGGGEPLHF. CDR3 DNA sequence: TGTGCCAGCGGGGGAGGGGAACCCCTCCACTTT.

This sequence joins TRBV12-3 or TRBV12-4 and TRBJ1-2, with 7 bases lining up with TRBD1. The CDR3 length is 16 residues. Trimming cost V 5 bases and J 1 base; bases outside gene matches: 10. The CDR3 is CASSTQTGFYNYGYTF. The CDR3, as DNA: TGTGCCAGCAGTACTCAGACAGGGTTTTATAACTATGGCTACACCTTC.

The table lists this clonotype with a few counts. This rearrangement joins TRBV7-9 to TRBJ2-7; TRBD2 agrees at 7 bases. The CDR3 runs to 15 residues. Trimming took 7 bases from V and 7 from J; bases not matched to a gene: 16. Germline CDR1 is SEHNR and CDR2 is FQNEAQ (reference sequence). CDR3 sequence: CASTQRGGPAGEQYF. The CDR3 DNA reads TGTGCCAGCACCCAGAGGGGTGGGCCAGCGGGGGAGCAGTACTTC. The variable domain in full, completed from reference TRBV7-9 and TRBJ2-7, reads DTGVSQNPRHKITKRGQNVTFRCDPISEHNRLYWYRQTLGQGPEFLTYFQNEAQLEKSRLLSDRFSAERPKGSFSTLEIQRTEQGDSAMYLCASTQRGGPAGEQYFGPGTRLTVT.

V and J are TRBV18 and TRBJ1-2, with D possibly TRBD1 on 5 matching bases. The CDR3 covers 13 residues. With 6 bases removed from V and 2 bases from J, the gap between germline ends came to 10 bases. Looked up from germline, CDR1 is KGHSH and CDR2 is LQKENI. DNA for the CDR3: TGTGCCAGCTCCGACGGGGGGAACTATGGCTACACCTTC. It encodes CASSDGGNYGYTF.

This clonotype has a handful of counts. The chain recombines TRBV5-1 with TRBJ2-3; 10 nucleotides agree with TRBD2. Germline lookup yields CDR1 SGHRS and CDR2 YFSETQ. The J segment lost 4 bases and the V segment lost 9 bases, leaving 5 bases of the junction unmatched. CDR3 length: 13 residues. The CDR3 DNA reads TGCGCCACCGGAAGCGGGAGGGCAGATACGCAGTATTTT. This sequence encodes CATGSGRADTQYF.

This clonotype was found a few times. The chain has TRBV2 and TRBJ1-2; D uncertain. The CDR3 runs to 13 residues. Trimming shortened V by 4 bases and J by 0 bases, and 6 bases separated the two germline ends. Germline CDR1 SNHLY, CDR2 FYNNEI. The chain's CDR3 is CASSVQANYGYTF. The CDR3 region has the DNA TGTGCCAGCAGTGTTCAAGCTAACTATGGCTACACCTTC.

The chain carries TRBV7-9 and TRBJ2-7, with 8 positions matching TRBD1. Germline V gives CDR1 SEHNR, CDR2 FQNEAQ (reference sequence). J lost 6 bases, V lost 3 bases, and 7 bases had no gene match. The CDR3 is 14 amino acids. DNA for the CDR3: TGTGCCAGCAGCTTGTGGACAGGGATGGGCGAGCAGTACTTC. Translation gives CASSLWTGMGEQYF.

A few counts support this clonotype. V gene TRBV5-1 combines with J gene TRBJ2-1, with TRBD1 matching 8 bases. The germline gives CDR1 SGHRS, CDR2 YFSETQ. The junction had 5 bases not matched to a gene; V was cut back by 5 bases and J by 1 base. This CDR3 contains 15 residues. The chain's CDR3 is CASRTGQGSYNEQFF. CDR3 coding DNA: TGCGCCAGCAGAACAGGACAGGGATCCTACAATGAGCAGTTCTTC. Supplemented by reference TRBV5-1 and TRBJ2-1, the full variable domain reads KAGVTQTPRYLIKTRGQQVTLSCSPISGHRSVSWYQQTPGQGLQFLFEYFSETQRNKGNFPGRFSGRQFSNSRSEMNVSTLELGDSALYLCASRTGQGSYNEQFFGPGTRLTVL.

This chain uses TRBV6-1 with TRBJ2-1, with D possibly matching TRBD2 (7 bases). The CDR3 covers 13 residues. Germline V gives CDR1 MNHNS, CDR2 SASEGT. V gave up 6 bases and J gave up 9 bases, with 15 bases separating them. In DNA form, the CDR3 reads TGTGCCAGCAGCGGGGGGCGGGGCAGTGAGCAGTTCTTC. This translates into CASSGGRGSEQFF.

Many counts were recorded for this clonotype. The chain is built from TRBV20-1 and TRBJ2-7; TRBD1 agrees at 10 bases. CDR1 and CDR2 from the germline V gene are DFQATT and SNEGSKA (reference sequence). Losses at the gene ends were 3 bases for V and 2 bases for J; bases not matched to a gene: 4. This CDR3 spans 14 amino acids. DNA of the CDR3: TGCAGTGCTAGGACCGGGACAGGGGCCTACGAGCAGTACTTC. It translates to CSARTGTGAYEQYF.

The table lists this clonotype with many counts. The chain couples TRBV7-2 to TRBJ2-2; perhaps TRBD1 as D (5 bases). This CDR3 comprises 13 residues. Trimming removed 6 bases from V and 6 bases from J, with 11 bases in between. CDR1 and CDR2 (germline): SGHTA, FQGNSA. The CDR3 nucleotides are TGTGCCAGCAGTGTTTGGGGCGCCGGGGAGCTGTTTTTT. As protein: CASSVWGAGELFF.

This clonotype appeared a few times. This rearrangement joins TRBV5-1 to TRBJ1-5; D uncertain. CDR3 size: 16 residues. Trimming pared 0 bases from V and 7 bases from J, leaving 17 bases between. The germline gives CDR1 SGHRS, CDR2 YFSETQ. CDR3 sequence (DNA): TGCGCCAGCAGCTTGGGCCCCTCCGATACGACGCAGCCCCAGCATTTT. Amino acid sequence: CASSLGPSDTTQPQHF.

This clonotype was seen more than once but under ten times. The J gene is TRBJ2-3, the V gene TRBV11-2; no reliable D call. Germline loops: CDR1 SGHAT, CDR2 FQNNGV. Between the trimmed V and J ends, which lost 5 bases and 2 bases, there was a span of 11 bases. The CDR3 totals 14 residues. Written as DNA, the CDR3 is TGTGCCAGCAGCCGAGCATCCTCCACAGATACGCAGTATTTT. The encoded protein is CASSRASSTDTQYF. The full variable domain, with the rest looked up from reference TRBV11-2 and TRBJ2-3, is EAGVAQSPRYKIIEKRQSVAFWCNPISGHATLYWYQQILGQGPKLLIQFQNNGVVDDSQLPKDRFSAERLKGVDSTLKIQPAKLEDSAVYLCASSRASSTDTQYFGPGTRLTVL.